This T cell receptor (beta chain) was sequenced during a study of shared clonotypes between healthy human individuals. In this sample, this clone turned up once. The table came from immunoSEQ multiplex PCR; TCRdb's copy has only in-frame clones and leaves some out. The table shows about 320,000 clones, with about nine tenths occurring only once. The V end lost 3 bases, the J end lost 2 bases, and 11 bases lay between the germline ends. The V gene's germline CDR1 is SEHNR and CDR2 FQNEAQ (reference sequence). This CDR3 region has 15 residues. The sequence was collected from a man between 18 and 29 years old in good health. The source material was memory CD8+ T cells sorted from blood. Subset meaning: CD45RO+ cells pooled with CCR7-negative TemRA cells. The V call is TRBV7-9, the J call TRBJ1-3; D uncertain. CDR3 nucleotide sequence: TGTGCCAGCAGCTTTACGGTAGGGACTGGAAACACCATATATTTT. This gives the protein CASSFTVGTGNTIYF.